A single sample is the source of the 25 T cell receptor beta chains below, sequenced in a study of cytomegalovirus exposure and HLA in healthy donors. 13 Jbeta primers and 60 Vbeta primers were used for the PCR. TCRdb's copy holds only in-frame clones and misses some; the assay was immunoSEQ multiplex PCR. The sample consists of roughly 200,000 clones, around 70% of them appearing once. Sequencing was done on a sample of PBMCs. The receptor set was obtained from a man between 40 and 49 years old in good health and CMV-seropositive.

The J gene is TRBJ1-4, the V gene TRBV7-2; D ambiguous. Between the trimmed V and J ends, which lost 6 bases and 7 bases, there was a span of 6 bases. The CDR3 spans 11 residues. Germline CDR1 is SGHTA and CDR2 is FQGNSA. CDR3: CASSQSEKLFF. CDR3 DNA: TGTGCCAGCAGTCAGTCTGAAAAACTGTTTTTT.

This clone was recorded a few times. This chain connects TRBV14 to TRBJ2-3; D possibly corresponds to TRBD1 (6 bases). The CDR3 spans 15 residues. Germline loops: CDR1 SGHDN, CDR2 FVKESK. The V and J ends lost 2 bases and 4 bases respectively, with 13 bases between them. The CDR3 DNA reads TGTGCCAGCAGCCAATGGCACAGGGAAGCAGATACGCAGTATTTT. Translation gives CASSQWHREADTQYF.

The chain is built from TRBV10-1 and TRBJ2-7; possible D gene TRBD1, 5 bases. The length of the CDR3 is 12 residues. V was clipped by 5 bases and J by 5 bases, with 10 bases between them. CDR1 is WNHNN, CDR2 SYGVQD, per germline (reference sequence). The CDR3, as DNA: TGCGCCAGCAGTAATCGACAGCACGAGCAGTACTTC. Its protein product is CASSNRQHEQYF.

The chain couples TRBV25-1 to TRBJ2-1; the D gene is possibly TRBD2 (5 bases). The CDR3 sequence is 14 residues long. Germline V gene sequence: CDR1 MGHDK, CDR2 SYGVNS. Trimming stripped 4 bases from V and 8 bases from J, with 15 bases between. CDR3 loop: CASSGARLFDEQFF. In DNA form, the CDR3 reads TGTGCCAGCAGTGGAGCCCGACTATTCGATGAGCAGTTCTTC.

The table lists this clone with a few counts. The chain uses TRBV7-3 and TRBJ2-2, with no clear D. V gave up 5 bases and J gave up 6 bases, with 7 bases separating them. CDR1 is SGHTA, CDR2 FQGTGA, per germline. This CDR3 is built from 12 residues. The CDR3 here is CASSPSAGELFF. The DNA of the CDR3 is TGTGCCAGCAGCCCCTCGGCCGGGGAGCTGTTTTTT.

This clone was counted between two and nine times. The genes are TRBV5-5 and TRBJ2-3, with D uncertain. The CDR3 sequence is 13 residues long. V gave up 4 bases and J gave up 2 bases, with 8 bases separating them. Germline V CDR1 and CDR2: SGHKS, YYEKEE (reference sequence). CDR3 nucleotides: TGTGCCAGCAGCCAGATGTTCACAGATACGCAGTATTTT. Amino acids: CASSQMFTDTQYF.

This clone has more than one count but fewer than ten. J is TRBJ2-5 and V is TRBV5-1; D call uncertain. CDR1 is SGHRS, CDR2 YFSETQ, per germline. CDR3 size: 16 residues. V dropped 0 bases and J dropped 0 bases, with 12 bases sitting between them. The CDR3 nucleotides read TGCGCCAGCAGCTTGGAACCCAGAGCGTACCAAGAGACCCAGTACTTC. It is translated as CASSLEPRAYQETQYF.

This clone came up once. At the DNA level, this CDR3 is encoded by other sequences in the same sample as well. The chain employs TRBV19 and TRBJ2-1; 7 bases line up with TRBD1. This CDR3 spans 15 amino acids. Germline V CDR1 and CDR2: LNHDA, SQIVND (reference sequence). V shed 9 bases, J shed 1 base, and the junction held 9 bases outside the gene matches. CDR3 region: CARPTGDRSYNEQFF. CDR3 DNA sequence: TGTGCCAGGCCCACTGGGGACAGATCCTACAATGAGCAGTTCTTC.

The rearrangement links TRBV19 to TRBJ2-5, with 9 bases identical to TRBD1. This CDR3 has 14 amino acids. Trimming cost V 5 bases and J 6 bases; bases outside gene matches: 7. From germline, CDR1 is LNHDA and CDR2 SQIVND (reference sequence). The CDR3 spells CASSVSTGGKTQYF. The CDR3 DNA follows: TGTGCCAGTAGTGTATCGACAGGGGGAAAGACCCAGTACTTC.

This chain uses TRBV9 with TRBJ1-1; D gene uncertain. CDR1 is SGDLS, CDR2 YYNGEE, per germline. This CDR3 spans 14 amino acids. V lost 2 bases, J lost 1 base, and 9 bases lay in between. CDR3 in amino acids: CASSVSAQNTEAFF. The CDR3 nucleotides are TGTGCCAGCAGCGTCAGCGCCCAGAACACTGAAGCTTTCTTT.

CDR3 protein: CASSYERGAYEQYF. DNA of the CDR3: TGTGCCAGCAGTTACGAACGGGGGGCCTACGAGCAGTACTTC. The V gene is TRBV6-6, the J gene TRBJ2-5; 7 bases line up with TRBD2. The J call may be wrong; the DNA end is better matched by TRBJ2-7. CDR3 length: 14 amino acids. Per germline, CDR1 MNHNY and CDR2 SVGAGI (reference sequence).

The rearrangement links TRBV25-1 to TRBJ1-3; TRBD1 is a possible D gene (5 bases). This CDR3 contains 13 residues. The germline gives CDR1 MGHDK, CDR2 SYGVNS. CDR3 nucleotide sequence: TGTGCTTCGGTAAGGGGTGACGGAAACACCATATATTTT. Amino acid sequence: CASVRGDGNTIYF.

The chain carries TRBV15 and TRBJ2-3; D call uncertain. Germline V CDR1 and CDR2: LNHNV, YYDKDF (reference sequence). The V gene lost 4 bases and the J gene lost 1 base, with 6 bases spanning the gap. The CDR3 is 13 amino acids. The CDR3 coding sequence is TGTGCCACCAGCACCCAGGGCACAGATACGCAGTATTTT. Its protein is CATSTQGTDTQYF.

The CDR3 spells CASSAGFDNEQFF. The CDR3 nucleotides are TGTGCCAGCAGCGCCGGGTTTGACAATGAGCAGTTCTTC. The chain couples TRBV7-3 to TRBJ2-1; no definite D call. The CDR3 spans 13 residues. Trimming shortened V by 5 bases and J by 5 bases, and 10 bases separated the two germline ends. CDR1 is SGHTA, CDR2 FQGTGA, per germline.

V and J are TRBV5-6 and TRBJ2-7, with 10 bases matching TRBD1. V was pared by 3 bases and J by 2 bases, with 8 bases of the junction left unmatched. Germline CDR1 SGHDT, CDR2 YYEEEE. The CDR3 length is 16 residues. The CDR3 sequence is CASSSFRGTGAYEQYF. The CDR3 DNA follows: TGTGCCAGCAGCTCCTTCAGGGGGACAGGGGCCTACGAGCAGTACTTC.

The chain has TRBV19 and TRBJ1-6, with TRBD1 identical over 7 bases. After removal of 3 bases from V and 5 bases from J, the junction contained 4 bases not matched to a gene. The CDR3 has 15 residues. Germline CDR1 LNHDA, CDR2 SQIVND (reference sequence). This chain's CDR3 is CASSIGGTDNSPLHF. In DNA form, the CDR3 reads TGTGCCAGTAGTATCGGCGGGACAGATAATTCACCCCTCCACTTT.

The chain recombines TRBV28 with TRBJ1-3, with D maybe TRBD1 (5 bases). The CDR3 is 17 residues long. V lost 7 bases, J lost 1 base, and 20 bases lay in between. CDR1 MDHEN and CDR2 SYDVKM come from the germline V gene. The CDR3 loop reads CASTEGTGPLSGNTIYF. CDR3 bases: TGTGCCAGCACGGAGGGGACTGGTCCCCTGTCTGGAAACACCATATATTTT.

The CDR3 here is CASSYLTGANYGYTF. The CDR3 DNA is TGTGCCAGTAGTTATCTCACAGGGGCTAACTATGGCTACACCTTC. The chain couples TRBV19 to TRBJ1-2, with 7 positions matching TRBD1. After removal of 5 bases from V and 0 bases from J, the junction contained 6 bases not matched to a gene. Germline V lookup: CDR1 LNHDA, CDR2 SQIVND (reference sequence). The CDR3 extends over 15 amino acids.

The rearrangement uses TRBV4-1 and TRBJ1-1, with D possibly being TRBD1 (6 bases). This CDR3 has 16 amino acids. Trimming cost V 1 base and J 4 bases, with 16 bases left between them. The germline V gene has CDR1 MGHRA and CDR2 YSYEKL. The CDR3 sequence is CASSQVGGGRATEAFF. In DNA form, the CDR3 reads TGCGCCAGCAGCCAAGTGGGCGGGGGCCGGGCCACTGAAGCTTTCTTT.

This rearrangement joins TRBV5-4 to TRBJ2-7; 8 positions match TRBD1. CDR1 and CDR2 from the germline V gene are SGHNT and YYREEE (reference sequence). V shed 2 bases, J shed 4 bases, and the junction held 5 bases outside the gene matches. There are 14 residues in the CDR3. The CDR3 reads CASSFQGAEYEQYF. The CDR3 DNA follows: TGTGCCAGCAGCTTTCAGGGGGCAGAGTACGAGCAGTACTTC.

This chain joins TRBV5-4 and TRBJ2-7; 9 bases line up with TRBD1. The germline gives CDR1 SGHNT, CDR2 YYREEE (reference sequence). The CDR3 runs 15 residues. Unmatched junction bases numbered 9, after V lost 3 bases and J lost 5 bases. CDR3 in DNA: TGTGCCAGCAGCTCGACCGGGACAGGGTTCAACGAGCAGTACTTC. This encodes CASSSTGTGFNEQYF.

The chain links TRBV15 to TRBJ2-1, with 8 positions matching TRBD1. V gave up 3 bases and J gave up 7 bases; unmatched junction bases: 2. The germline V gene has CDR1 LNHNV and CDR2 YYDKDF (reference sequence). This CDR3 has 13 residues. The CDR3 bases are TGTGCCACCAGCAGGGACAGGGTGAATGAGCAGTTCTTC. This gives the protein CATSRDRVNEQFF.

This clone has more than one count but fewer than ten. This chain connects TRBV29-1 to TRBJ1-2; D may be TRBD1 (5 bases). The V gene's germline CDR1 is SQVTM and CDR2 ANQGSEA. There are 13 residues in the CDR3. V lost 1 base and J lost 7, with 13 bases in between. CDR3 loop: CSVEGQGLGGYTF. The DNA for the CDR3 is TGCAGCGTTGAAGGGCAGGGTCTTGGTGGCTACACCTTC.

The chain carries TRBV5-1 and TRBJ2-1; 11 positions agree with TRBD2. V lost 5 bases to trimming and J lost 4 bases; unmatched junction nucleotides: 5. CDR3 length: 15 residues. Germline V gene data show CDR1 as SGHRS and CDR2 as YFSETQ. The CDR3 nucleotides read TGCGCCAGCAGATCACTAGCGGGGGTTTACAATGAGCAGTTCTTC. Translating gives CASRSLAGVYNEQFF.

The rearrangement uses TRBV2 and TRBJ2-7; 9 bases are shared with TRBD1. This CDR3 comprises 14 residues. The trim removed 6 bases at V and 5 bases at J, leaving 8 bases unmatched. In germline, CDR1 is SNHLY, CDR2 FYNNEI. The CDR3 is CASRDPRTGDEQYF. In DNA, the CDR3 is TGTGCCAGCAGGGACCCCAGGACAGGGGACGAGCAGTACTTC.